This T cell receptor beta chain was found in a study of T cell responses to AZD1222 COVID-19 vaccine. TCRdb keeps only in-frame clones here, not all; method: immunoSEQ multiplex PCR. This table holds 150,000 to 200,000 clones, roughly nine tenths found once. V lost 3 bases and J lost 5, with 8 bases in between. Germline CDR1 reads LGHDT; CDR2 reads YNNKEL (reference sequence). The length of the CDR3 is 12 residues. Comment on this clone: Its antigen remains unidentified. This sample includes further DNA sequences coding for the same CDR3.

Study observations and caveats: Receipt of two AZD1222 doses was followed by a rise in Spike-specific TCR breadth and depth.

The specimen comprised peripheral blood, sampled on day 0 of AZD1222 vaccination. The chain has TRBV3-1 (or the pseudogene TRBV3-2) and TRBJ2-7, with D uncertain. This receptor was identified in an adult in good health. CDR3 in DNA: TGTGCCAGCAGCCAGGTAGAGGACGAGCAGTACTTC. As protein: CASSQVEDEQYF.